Shown below are 15 T cell receptor beta chains from a single sample sequenced in a study of T cells in Graves' hyperthyroidism and ophthalmopathy (dated by TCRdb to between 2018 and 2021). Preparation of the library involved multiplex PCR. Sequencing instrument: Illumina HiSeq 2000. The TCR beta CDR3 regions were amplified from RNA transcripts. The TCR CDR3 was subjected to a first round of RT-PCR using the HTBI primer set and the Qiagen OneStep RT-PCR kit. Clones were called with MiXCR by TCRdb after fastp trimmed the public reads at Q25, and only in-frame beta chains were retained. Rows matching on CDR3 protein sequence are summarized as one entry with the most common DNA and genes. The sample table lists about 840,000 distinct CDR3 sequences, about two fifths of them with a count of one. The top ten clones comprise 7.5% to 9.5% of the sample. Sequencing was performed on blood. These receptors originate from a man in his late teens or twenties with Graves' hyperthyroidism.

CDR3 amino acids: CAAYQGANTGELFF. In DNA, the CDR3 is TGTGCCGCGTACCAGGGGGCGAACACCGGGGAGCTGTTTTTT. The chain carries TRBV10-3 and TRBJ2-2, with 7 bases aligning to TRBD1. The CDR3 is 14 residues long. CDR1 is ENHRY and CDR2 is SYGVKD in the germline V gene. V lost 11 bases, J lost 0 bases, and 6 bases stayed unmatched.

The gene calls are TRBV4-2 and TRBJ2-5, with 8 bases fitting TRBD2. The V gene's germline CDR1 is LGHNA and CDR2 YNFKEQ. Trimming removed 5 bases from V and 2 bases from J; junction bases left unmatched: 10. The CDR3 covers 16 residues. The CDR3 DNA sequence: TGTGCCAGCAGCGCACCGGGGGGGACCGAGCAAGAGACCCAGTACTTC. It codes for CASSAPGGTEQETQYF.

The CDR3 here is CASSYRGAAYEQYF. Here the CDR3 DNA reads TGTGCCAGCAGTTATCGCGGGGCTGCCTACGAGCAGTACTTC. The chain links TRBV6-6 to TRBJ2-7, with a possible D match to TRBD2 (6 bases). The V gene's germline CDR1 is MNHNY and CDR2 SVGAGI (reference sequence). The CDR3 sequence is 14 residues long. V was clipped by 3 bases and J by 2 bases, with 11 bases between them.

As regards this clonotype: The germline gene is not matched at one end of the junction; a read error may be the cause. The rearrangement links TRBV6-6 to TRBJ2-7, with no clear D. This CDR3 has 15 amino acids. The germline gives CDR1 MNHNY, CDR2 SVGAGI (reference sequence). CDR3 region: CASSDSGGKTYEQYF. The CDR3 nucleotides read TGTGCCAGCAGTGACTCGGGCGGCAAAACCTACGAGCAGTACTTC.

The rearrangement uses TRBV25-1 and TRBJ1-6; 7 bases agree with TRBD1. Germline CDR1 reads MGHDK; CDR2 reads SYGVNS. This CDR3 has 14 amino acids. J lost 10 bases, V lost 4 bases, and 7 bases had no gene match. CDR3 coding DNA: TGTGCCAGCAGTGGCCGACAGGGCAGGTCACCCCTCCACTTT. It specifies CASSGRQGRSPLHF.

The V and J genes are TRBV15 and TRBJ1-4; no reliable D call. CDR1 is LNHNV and CDR2 is YYDKDF in the germline V gene (reference sequence). CDR3 length: 15 amino acids. Trimming left V 5 bases short and J 4 bases short, with 14 bases between. The CDR3: CATSRPGGNNEKLFF. The CDR3 bases are TGTGCCACCAGCCGACCGGGAGGGAATAATGAAAAACTGTTTTTT.

This clonotype was observed a few times. The rearrangement joins TRBV4-2 to TRBJ2-5; no clear D. Between the trimmed V and J ends, which lost 4 bases and 4 bases, there was a span of 10 bases. Germline V gene sequence: CDR1 LGHNA, CDR2 YNFKEQ. This CDR3 has 13 amino acids. CDR3 amino acids: CASSPDMGETQYF. The CDR3 coding sequence is TGTGCCAGCAGCCCCGACATGGGAGAGACCCAGTACTTC.

There are many counts of this clonotype. The chain has TRBV20-1 and TRBJ2-7, with a weak D call TRBD1 (6 bases). Looked up from germline, CDR1 is DFQATT and CDR2 is SNEGSKA (reference sequence). The ends were cut back, 4 bases at V and 4 bases at J, with 23 bases in the middle. CDR3 size: 16 residues. The DNA of the CDR3 is TGCAGTGCTAATGGTCCCCAAAGGGGGAGTGGGTACGAGCAGTACTTC. This gives the protein CSANGPQRGSGYEQYF.

This chain links TRBV29-1 with TRBJ1-2, with TRBD1 as a possible D gene (5 bases). V was clipped by 6 bases and J by 7 bases, with 15 bases between them. CDR1 is SQVTM, CDR2 ANQGSEA, per germline. The CDR3 covers 12 residues. The CDR3 loop reads CSVGGGDGGYTF. The CDR3 DNA is TGCAGCGTCGGCGGAGGGGACGGTGGCTACACCTTC.

This clonotype was recorded many times. The rearrangement joins TRBV19 to TRBJ1-1; perhaps TRBD1 as D (6 bases). Trimming cost V 3 bases and J 8 bases, with 10 bases left between them. The length of the CDR3 is 12 residues. The germline V gene encodes CDR1 LNHDA and CDR2 SQIVND (reference sequence). The CDR3 DNA reads as TGTGCCAGTAGTATTCTGACAGGAGAAGCTTTCTTT. Encoded protein: CASSILTGEAFF.

The chain couples TRBV9 to TRBJ1-2, with TRBD1 identical over 8 bases. Per germline, CDR1 SGDLS and CDR2 YYNGEE. Germline trimming cut 4 bases from V and 6 bases from J; bases unmatched to any gene: 11. The CDR3 has 15 amino acids. The CDR3 coding sequence is TGTGCCAGCAGCCGATGGACAGGGAAGGTTGATGGCTACACCTTC. It is translated as CASSRWTGKVDGYTF.

As concerns this clonotype: It may be a read error: a sequence one base away is much more abundant. The chain joins TRBV6-6 to TRBJ1-2; no clear D. The CDR3 has 13 residues. In germline, CDR1 is MNHNY, CDR2 SVGAGI (reference sequence). Trimming removed 0 bases at V and 4 bases at J, with 6 bases between. Here the CDR3 DNA reads TGTGCCAGCAGTTACTCTGGGTTCTATGGCTACACCTTC. It codes for CASSYSGFYGYTF.

Notes on this clonotype: This could be a read error, since a much larger clone is one nucleotide away. The rearrangement uses TRBV2 and TRBJ1-6, with D possibly matching TRBD1 (6 bases). CDR3 length: 16 amino acids. The ends were cut back, 6 bases at V and 7 bases at J, with 19 bases in the middle. The V gene's germline CDR1 is SNHLY and CDR2 FYNNEI. The CDR3 protein is CASSSQMGTPNSPLHF. Written as DNA, the CDR3 is TGTGCCAGCAGCTCCCAGATGGGGACACCAAATTCACCCCTCCACTTT.

This clonotype occurred once. This chain links TRBV30 with TRBJ2-7; maybe TRBD2 (6 bases). Germline loops: CDR1 GTSNPN, CDR2 SVGIG (reference sequence). This CDR3 comprises 12 residues. The germline V and J ends were trimmed by 4 bases and 2 bases, with 9 bases remaining between them. This chain's CDR3 is CAWNTGAYEQYF. CDR3 nucleotides: TGTGCCTGGAATACGGGAGCCTACGAGCAGTACTTC.

The chain uses TRBV5-4 and TRBJ1-1, with 10 bases that match TRBD1. CDR3 length equals 13 residues. Germline V gene data show CDR1 as SGHNT and CDR2 as YYREEE (reference sequence). V was clipped by 4 bases and J by 8 bases; unmatched bases: 5. Here the CDR3 reads CASSGGQGPEAFF. CDR3 coding DNA: TGTGCCAGCAGCGGGGGACAGGGGCCCGAAGCTTTCTTT.